The clone carrying this TCR beta chain came up once. One entry per CDR3 protein results from TCRdb running MiXCR on the 5' RACE reads. The sample includes roughly 120,000 distinct CDR3 sequences, 12% seen only once; the top ten take around a sixth. Documented time point: blood at routine non-recurrence follow-up after resection. Without sorting, whole RNA was sequenced from tumor, nontumor lung or frozen PBMC. These data come from a study of spatial heterogeneity in lung cancer. Germline CDR1 KGHSH, CDR2 LQKENI. The CDR3 sequence is 14 residues long. V lost 2 bases to trimming and J lost 0 bases, with 5 bases between them.

The TCR sequence derives from a male donor with early-stage non-small cell lung cancer. Material: PBMCs, obtained at follow-up. The chain employs TRBV18 and TRBJ1-3; D uncertain. As DNA, the CDR3 is TGTGCCAGCTCACCAGAGAACTCTGGAAACACCATATATTTT. Translated, it gives CASSPENSGNTIYF.